In its sample, the clone carrying this T cell receptor (beta chain) was seen a few times. Germline V gives CDR1 MDHEN, CDR2 SYDVKM. With 3 bases removed from V and 4 bases from J, the gap between germline ends came to 11 bases. The CDR3 runs to 14 residues. The source of the sample is a study of blood T cell repertoires in COVID-19. About the study: From the United States, Italy and Spain came samples of acute and convalescent COVID-19.

Original handling: Using reference gene primer amplification, nucleated cell counts were estimated. TCRdb's table, derived via immunoSEQ multiplex PCR, lists solely in-frame clones and lacks some. The V and J calls and clone size come from that table; D and trimming were worked out from the DNA. This repertoire shows 200,000 or so clones, 88% found once; its top ten account for 2.1%. The chain combines TRBV28 with TRBJ2-3; weak D call: TRBD1 (5 bases). The specimen sequenced was peripheral blood. This TCR derives from a man between 65 and 85 years old with active or convalescent COVID-19. The CDR3 protein is CASSFSRASDTQYF. The CDR3 bases are TGTGCCAGCAGTTTTAGCAGGGCCTCAGATACGCAGTATTTT.